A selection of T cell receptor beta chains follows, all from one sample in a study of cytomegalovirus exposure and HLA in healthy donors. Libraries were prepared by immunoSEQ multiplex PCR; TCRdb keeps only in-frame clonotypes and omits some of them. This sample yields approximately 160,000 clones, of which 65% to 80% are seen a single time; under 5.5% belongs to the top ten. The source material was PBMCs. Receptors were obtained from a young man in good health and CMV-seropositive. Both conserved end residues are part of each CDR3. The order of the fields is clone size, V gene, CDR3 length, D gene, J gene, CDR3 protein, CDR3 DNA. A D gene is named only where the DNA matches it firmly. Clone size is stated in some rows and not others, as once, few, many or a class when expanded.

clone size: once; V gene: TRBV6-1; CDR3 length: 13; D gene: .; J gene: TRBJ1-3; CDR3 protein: CASTSSSGNTIYF; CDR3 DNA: TGTGCCAGCACGTCTAGCTCTGGAAACACCATATATTTT
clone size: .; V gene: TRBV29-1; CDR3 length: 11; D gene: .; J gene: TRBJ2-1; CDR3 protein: CSVVSLNEQFF; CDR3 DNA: TGCAGCGTTGTTAGTTTGAATGAGCAGTTCTTC
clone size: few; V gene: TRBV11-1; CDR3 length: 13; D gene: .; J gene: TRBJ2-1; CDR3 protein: CASSFERHNEQFF; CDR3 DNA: TGTGCCAGCAGCTTTGAGCGGCACAATGAGCAGTTCTTC
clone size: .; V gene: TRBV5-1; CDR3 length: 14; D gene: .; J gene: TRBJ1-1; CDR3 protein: CASSTGLMNTEAFF; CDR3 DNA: TGCGCCAGCAGCACCGGACTGATGAACACTGAAGCTTTCTTT
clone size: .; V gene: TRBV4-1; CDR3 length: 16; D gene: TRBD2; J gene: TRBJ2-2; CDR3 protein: CASTVSPGGTTGELFF; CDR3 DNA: TGCGCCAGCACCGTTTCCCCGGGGGGTACGACCGGGGAGCTGTTTTTT
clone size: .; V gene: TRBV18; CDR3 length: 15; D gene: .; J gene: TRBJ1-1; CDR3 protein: CASSPPGRWNTEAFF; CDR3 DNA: TGTGCCAGCTCACCCCCAGGCCGTTGGAACACTGAAGCTTTCTTT
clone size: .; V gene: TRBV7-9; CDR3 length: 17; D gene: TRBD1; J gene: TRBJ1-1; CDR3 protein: CASSLVSPRGRDTEAFF; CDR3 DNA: TGTGCCAGCAGCTTAGTCAGCCCCAGGGGGCGGGACACTGAAGCTTTCTTT
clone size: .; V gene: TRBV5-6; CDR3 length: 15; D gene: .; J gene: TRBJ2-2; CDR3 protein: CASSRVGGNTGELFF; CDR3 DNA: TGTGCCAGCAGCCGGGTCGGAGGGAACACCGGGGAGCTGTTTTTT
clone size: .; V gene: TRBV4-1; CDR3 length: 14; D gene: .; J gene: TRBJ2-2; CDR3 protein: CASSQGPGGGELFF; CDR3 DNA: TGCGCCAGCAGCCAAGGTCCCGGCGGGGGGGAGCTGTTTTTT
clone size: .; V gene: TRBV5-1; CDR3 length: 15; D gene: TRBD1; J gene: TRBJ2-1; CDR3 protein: CASSLARQGYNEQFF; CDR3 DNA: TGCGCCAGCAGCTTGGCCCGACAGGGGTACAATGAGCAGTTCTTC
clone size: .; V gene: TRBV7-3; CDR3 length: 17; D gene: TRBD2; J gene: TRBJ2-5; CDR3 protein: CASSPGDSGGSQETQYF; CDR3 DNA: TGTGCCAGCAGCCCAGGGGATAGCGGGGGTTCCCAAGAGACCCAGTACTTC
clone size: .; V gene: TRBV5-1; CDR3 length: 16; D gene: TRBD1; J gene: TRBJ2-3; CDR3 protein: CASSLRRQGAGDTQYF; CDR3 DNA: TGCGCCAGCAGCTTGAGGAGACAGGGGGCGGGAGATACGCAGTATTTT
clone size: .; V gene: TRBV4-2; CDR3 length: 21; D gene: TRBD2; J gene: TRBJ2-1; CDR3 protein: CASSPYHRLAGDILVYNEQFF; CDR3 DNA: TGTGCCAGCAGCCCCTACCATAGACTAGCGGGCGATATACTTGTATACAATGAGCAGTTCTTC
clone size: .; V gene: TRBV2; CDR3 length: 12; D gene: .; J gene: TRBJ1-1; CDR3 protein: CASSLDTTEAFF; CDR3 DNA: TGTGCCAGCAGTTTGGACACCACTGAAGCTTTCTTT
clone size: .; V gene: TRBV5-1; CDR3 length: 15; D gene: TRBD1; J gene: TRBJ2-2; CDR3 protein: CASGRTGKNTGELFF; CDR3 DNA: TGCGCCAGCGGCCGGACAGGGAAGAACACCGGGGAGCTGTTTTTT